A single sample is the source of the 5 T cell receptor beta chains below, sequenced in a study of blood T cells in healthy people across ages (dated by TCRdb to between 2015 and 2017). Receptors were amplified or captured by 5' RACE. The run used an Illumina HiSeq 2500. The second PCR ran for roughly 7 to 11 cycles and used a J-beta primer mix along with a sample-barcoded 5' primer. Through fastp at Q25 and MiXCR, TCRdb rebuilt clones from the public reads, retaining in-frame beta chains. Every entry covers one CDR3 protein and lists the most common genes and DNA from its rows. The sample table holds some 760,000 distinct CDR3 sequences, of which around a quarter were seen once. The ten most abundant clones make up 9.4% of the sample. Another study also made use of these data, one on T cells of mothers and their children.

Sequencing was carried out using blood. The receptors derive from a boy between 10 and 17 years old in good health.

The rearrangement joins TRBV7-3 to TRBJ1-1; D is uncertain. V lost 1 base, J lost 0 bases, and 9 bases lay in between. The germline gives CDR1 SGHTA, CDR2 FQGTGA. This CDR3 comprises 15 residues. The CDR3 reads CASSLRAALNTEAFF. In nucleotides, the CDR3 is TGTGCCAGCAGCTTAAGGGCAGCATTGAACACTGAAGCTTTCTTT.

V is TRBV7-2 and J is TRBJ1-4; the match to TRBD1 covers 9 bases. This CDR3 has 15 residues. The trim removed 5 bases at V and 8 bases at J, leaving 9 bases unmatched. CDR1 SGHTA and CDR2 FQGNSA come from the germline V gene. The DNA of the CDR3 is TGTGCCAGCAGCGTCTGGACAGGGGAAGGCGAAAAACTGTTTTTT. Residues: CASSVWTGEGEKLFF.

This CDR3 is CASGTNYGTSGVTDTQYF. In DNA form, the CDR3 reads TGTGCTAGTGGTACTAACTACGGGACTAGCGGGGTTACAGATACGCAGTATTTT. V and J are TRBV12-5 and TRBJ2-3, with 13 bases lining up with TRBD2. Germline CDR1 LGHNT, CDR2 FRNRAP. V lost 5 bases and J lost 3; bases outside the gene matches: 11. This CDR3 is 18 amino acids long. Using reference TRBV12-5 and TRBJ2-3 for the parts outside the CDR3, the full variable domain is DARVTQTPRHKVTEMGQEVTMRCQPILGHNTVFWYRQTMMQGLELLAYFRNRAPLDDSGMPKDRFSAEMPDATLATLKIQPSEPRDSAVYFCASGTNYGTSGVTDTQYFGPGTRLTVL.

Only a few counts were recorded for this clonotype. Written as DNA, the CDR3 is TGTGCCATCAGTGATAGGAGCAACATGAACACTGAAGCTTTCTTT. It codes for CAISDRSNMNTEAFF. The chain is built from TRBV10-3 and TRBJ1-1; D unclear. Looked up from germline, CDR1 is ENHRY and CDR2 is SYGVKD. The length of the CDR3 is 15 residues. Trimming stripped 3 bases from V and 0 bases from J, with 11 bases between.

A few counts support this clonotype. The genes are TRBV28 and TRBJ2-1; no clear D. Per the germline V gene, CDR1 is MDHEN and CDR2 is SYDVKM. Trimming pared 5 bases from V and 5 bases from J, leaving 16 bases between. The CDR3 is 15 residues long. The CDR3 region is CASSPDKGPHNEQFF. CDR3 sequence (DNA): TGTGCCAGCAGTCCTGACAAGGGTCCCCACAATGAGCAGTTCTTC. Filled out from reference TRBV28 and TRBJ2-1, the complete variable domain reads DVKVTQSSRYLVKRTGEKVFLECVQDMDHENMFWYRQDPGLGLRLIYFSYDVKMKEKGDIPEGYSVSREKKERFSLILESASTNQTSMYLCASSPDKGPHNEQFFGPGTRLTVL.